This TCR beta chain emerged from a study of sequential checkpoint blockade in melanoma. About the study: Each arm's sequence ended with maintenance nivolumab.

Sequenced by immunoSEQ multiplex PCR; TCRdb stores in-frame clones only, minus some. The sample lists roughly 36,000 clones, more than 25% occurring once. In its sample, this clone was seen many times. Treatment specified: randomized to nivolumab then ipilimumab (arm A) or the reverse (arm B). The material was tumor tissue (inferred from file names), obtained from a patient given nivolumab and ipilimumab in sequence. The clonotype originates from a human donor with melanoma.

This CDR3 reads CASSHREGTPTYEQYF. The CDR3, as DNA: TGTGCCAGCAGCCATCGCGAGGGGACGCCAACCTACGAGCAGTACTTC. The V and J genes are TRBV6-8 and TRBJ2-7, with D possibly being TRBD1 or TRBD2 (5 bases each). This CDR3 is 16 amino acids long. Trimming stripped 6 bases from V and 2 bases from J, with 20 bases between. Germline V lookup: CDR1 MNHGY, CDR2 SAAAGT.